This TCR beta chain was captured in a study of blood T cell repertoires in COVID-19. Study as a whole: From T cells, B-cell-depleted T cells, or PBMCs came the material, which was cDNA or gDNA.

In the authors' workflow: Amplified reference gene primers provided the basis for estimating nucleated cell counts. The table came from immunoSEQ multiplex PCR; TCRdb's copy has only in-frame clones and leaves some out. V and J calls and clone size are those listed in that table; D and trimming were worked out from the DNA. Altogether roughly 7,000 clones are present, just over 85% being singletons, with the ten largest covering under 10%. This clone came up a few times. Specimen: peripheral blood. The source of this sequence is a human donor with active COVID-19. The donor label of this sample is uncertain.

The CDR3: CASTPLAGGGEQYF. The CDR3, as DNA: TGTGCCAGTACCCCTCTAGCGGGAGGAGGTGAGCAGTACTTC. The J gene is TRBJ2-7, the V gene TRBV19, with 11 bases matching TRBD2. The CDR3 loop spans 14 amino acids. The germline V gene has CDR1 LNHDA and CDR2 SQIVND (reference sequence). The V gene end was trimmed by 7 bases and the J gene end by 7 bases; junction bases not matched to a gene: 9.